This T cell receptor (beta chain) came from a study of type 1 regulatory T cells. The wider study: An in vitro protocol generated T-allo10, a Tr1-enriched, alloantigen-specific CD4 T cell product. Study observations and caveats: Compared with non-Tr1 cells, Tr1 cells showed a narrower TCR repertoire.

To note about this clonotype: Its antigen remains unknown. At one end the junction does not follow the germline gene, possibly because of a read error.

TCRdb reprocessed the reads with MiXCR, giving one entry per CDR3 protein. The profile covers about 62,000 distinct CDR3 sequences, with 62% appearing a single time and about 1.7% taken by the ten largest. This CDR3 spans 14 amino acids. Germline CDR1 SGHTA, CDR2 FQGTGA. The chain is built from TRBV7-3 and TRBJ2-3; the D gene is possibly TRBD1 (5 bases). The sequenced sample was cultured non-Tr1 T cells, either the whole culture or a sorted T cell fraction (not recorded which). The clonotype comes from a human donor in good health. The CDR3 region has the DNA TGTGTCAGCAGCTTTGGTGGGGCCACAGATACGCAGTATTTT. Residues: CVSSFGGATDTQYF.